The 18 T cell receptor beta chains below were found in one sample sequenced in a study of Ad26.COV2.S vaccination and SARS-CoV-2 variants (TCRdb year 2021). The sample's treatment or condition label is to be understood as: approximately 18 received Ad26.COV2.S at low or high dose, single or two shots; 5 received placebo; per-sample allocation not given. For vaccine and placebo recipients, the sequenced repertoires came from samples collected on day 63 after the first injection. Libraries were made using the immunoSEQ multiplex PCR assay. Drawn from immuneACCESS, this table holds only the in-frame rearrangements with V and J called that TCRdb kept. Clones are partly lost; checked studies trace under half to an unresolved V gene and leave the rest unexplained. This sample gives 350,000 to 550,000 clones in total; 89% of them show up just once. Just over 2.5% of the sample is in the top ten clones.

This specimen consisted of peripheral blood, obtained in a trial of Ad26.COV2.S vaccine versus placebo. All receptors derive from a person between 18 and 60 years old who received the Ad26.COV2.S COVID-19 vaccine or a placebo.

V is TRBV9 and J is TRBJ2-7; TRBD2 matches at 10 bases. The CDR3 consists of 16 residues. Germline lookup yields CDR1 SGDLS and CDR2 YYNGEE. J gave up 6 bases and V 4 bases, and 13 bases lay outside the gene matches. For the CDR3, the DNA is TGTGCCAGCAGCCCGCGCACTAGCGGGATCTCGCGCGAGCAGTACGTC. Translated: CASSPRTSGISREQYV.

The chain has TRBV4-3 and TRBJ2-7, with 10 bases identical to TRBD2. The CDR3 runs to 16 residues. V lost 4 bases, J lost 0 bases, and 6 bases stayed unmatched. The germline CDR1 and CDR2 sequences are LGHNA and YSLEER. Written as DNA, the CDR3 is TGCGCCAGCAGCCGGACCCTAGCGGGGGACTCCTACGAGCAGTACTTC. Protein product: CASSRTLAGDSYEQYF.

CDR3 DNA: TGTGCCAGCTCACCGGGGGGAGGACCGCTTCGTTCACCCCTCCACTTT. Its protein is CASSPGGGPLRSPLHF. V gene TRBV18 combines with J gene TRBJ1-6; a weak D match, TRBD1 (5 bases). Germline assignment: CDR1 KGHSH and CDR2 LQKENI. With 3 bases removed from V and 9 bases from J, the gap between germline ends came to 18 bases. This CDR3 spans 16 amino acids. Full variable domain (remainder filled in from reference TRBV18 and TRBJ1-6): NAGVMQNPRHLVRRRGQEARLRCSPMKGHSHVYWYRQLPEEGLKFMVYLQKENIIDESGMPKERFSAEFPKEGPSILRIQQVVRGDSAAYFCASSPGGGPLRSPLHFGNGTRLTVT.

The chain has TRBV7-2 and TRBJ2-7; D might be TRBD1 (6 bases). Trimming stripped 5 bases from V and 2 bases from J, with 13 bases between. The CDR3 extends over 14 amino acids. Per the germline V gene, CDR1 is SGHTA and CDR2 is FQGNSA. CDR3 in amino acids: CASSPARTAYEQYF. The DNA for the CDR3 is TGTGCCAGCAGCCCGGCGAGGACAGCCTACGAGCAGTACTTC. Based on the CDR3 plus reference TRBV7-2 and TRBJ2-7, the full variable domain is GAGVSQSPSNKVTEKGKDVELRCDPISGHTALYWYRQSLGQGLEFLIYFQGNSAPDKSGLPSDRFSAERTGGSVSTLTIQRTQQEDSAVYLCASSPARTAYEQYFGPGTRLTVT.

The chain employs TRBV28 and TRBJ1-5; weak D call: TRBD1 (6 bases). Trimming took off 6 bases at V and 4 bases at J, with 16 bases between the two ends. CDR3 length: 15 residues. Looked up from germline, CDR1 is MDHEN and CDR2 is SYDVKM. CDR3 residues: CASRFRDRINQPQHF. In nucleotides, the CDR3 is TGTGCCAGCAGATTCCGCGACAGGATTAATCAGCCCCAGCATTTT. The whole variable domain, filled in from reference TRBV28 and TRBJ1-5, reads DVKVTQSSRYLVKRTGEKVFLECVQDMDHENMFWYRQDPGLGLRLIYFSYDVKMKEKGDIPEGYSVSREKKERFSLILESASTNQTSMYLCASRFRDRINQPQHFGDGTRLSIL.

The rearrangement uses TRBV4-3 and TRBJ1-5; D unresolved. The germline V and J ends were trimmed by 0 bases and 6 bases, with 9 bases remaining between them. The CDR3 runs 14 residues. Germline CDR1 LGHNA, CDR2 YSLEER. The CDR3 bases are TGCGCCAGCAGCCAAGAGGCAGGAGTTCAGCCCCAGCATTTT. Its translation: CASSQEAGVQPQHF.

The chain carries TRBV19 and TRBJ1-1, with a weak D call TRBD1 (5 bases). The CDR3 consists of 16 residues. V lost 4 bases and J lost 0, with 15 bases in between. The germline CDR1 and CDR2 sequences are LNHDA and SQIVND (reference sequence). CDR3 protein: CASSRIDSLMNTEAFF. As DNA, the CDR3 is TGTGCCAGTAGTAGAATCGACAGTCTGATGAACACTGAAGCTTTCTTT.

The chain has TRBV5-4 and TRBJ1-6, with a tentative D call TRBD1 (5 bases). V lost 0 bases and J 4 bases, leaving 11 bases between the germline ends. This CDR3 is built from 16 residues. From germline, CDR1 is SGHNT and CDR2 YYREEE (reference sequence). The CDR3 DNA follows: TGTGCCAGCAGCTTGGCCGGCGGGGGTTATAATTCACCCCTCCACTTT. Its translation: CASSLAGGGYNSPLHF.

J is TRBJ1-2 and V is TRBV5-1; a weak D match, TRBD1 (6 bases). Germline lookup yields CDR1 SGHRS and CDR2 YFSETQ. Trimming stripped 5 bases from V and 4 bases from J, with 15 bases between. There are 14 residues in the CDR3. The CDR3 DNA is TGCGCCAGCAGTCCAGGCGGGACACCCTATGGCTACACCTTC. Amino acid sequence: CASSPGGTPYGYTF.

This clone was observed once. CDR3 nucleotides: TGTGCCAGCAGCTTAGTGAGTTTGAGATCTGGGGCCAACGTCCTGACTTTC. It yields the protein CASSLVSLRSGANVLTF. The rearrangement links TRBV7-9 to TRBJ2-6, with no clear D. Germline values: CDR1 SEHNR, CDR2 FQNEAQ (reference sequence). V was cut by 1 base and J by 1 base, with 11 bases left in between. The length of the CDR3 is 17 residues.

This clone has ten or more counts. V is TRBV7-8 and J is TRBJ1-6; weak D call: TRBD1 (5 bases). The CDR3 runs 15 residues. The germline V gene has CDR1 SGHVS and CDR2 FQNEAQ. Trimming shortened V by 8 bases and J by 7 bases, and 18 bases separated the two germline ends. This chain's CDR3 is CASRRGWGLNSPLHF. The CDR3 bases are TGTGCCAGCCGGAGAGGGTGGGGCTTAAATTCACCCCTCCACTTT.

V is TRBV27 and J is TRBJ1-2; D is undetermined. The CDR3 runs 13 residues. V lost 4 bases, J lost 2 bases, and 8 bases lay in between. CDR1 is MNHEY, CDR2 SMNVEV, per germline (reference sequence). The CDR3 DNA is TGTGCCAGCAGTTCTACACCGAACTATGGCTACACCTTC. This translates into CASSSTPNYGYTF.

This clone has a single count. This rearrangement joins TRBV4-2 to TRBJ2-3, with D perhaps TRBD2 (6 bases). The CDR3 loop spans 16 amino acids. Germline V gene sequence: CDR1 LGHNA, CDR2 YNFKEQ. Trimming removed 0 bases at V and 4 bases at J, with 14 bases between. CDR3 residues: CASSQDGVSGADTQYF. The CDR3 region has the DNA TGTGCCAGCAGCCAAGATGGCGTTTCGGGGGCAGATACGCAGTATTTT.

V and J are TRBV5-1 and TRBJ2-5; TRBD2 matches 9 bases. The trim removed 2 bases at V and 5 bases at J, leaving 16 bases unmatched. This CDR3 has 18 amino acids. Germline-derived CDR1 and CDR2 are SGHRS and YFSETQ. This chain's CDR3 is CASSFWMVAGAAGETQYF. The CDR3 nucleotides read TGCGCCAGCAGCTTCTGGATGGTAGCGGGGGCTGCTGGTGAGACCCAGTACTTC.

This clone was seen a handful of times. The rearrangement links TRBV7-9 to TRBJ1-1; no reliable D call. The germline V and J ends were trimmed by 1 base and 8 bases, with 14 bases remaining between them. CDR3 length equals 14 residues. CDR1 is SEHNR and CDR2 is FQNEAQ in the germline V gene (reference sequence). The CDR3 nucleotides read TGTGCCAGCAGCTTAGGGCAGTTTGACCCCGAAGCTTTCTTT. Encoded protein: CASSLGQFDPEAFF.

Only a few counts were recorded for this clone. The rearrangement joins TRBV5-6 to TRBJ1-2; D is undetermined. The CDR3 runs to 13 residues. V lost 4 bases to trimming and J lost 4 bases, with 11 bases between them. Germline V gene sequence: CDR1 SGHDT, CDR2 YYEEEE. The CDR3 sequence is CASSQGRTYGYTF. The CDR3 DNA reads TGTGCCAGCAGCCAAGGACGGACCTATGGCTACACCTTC.

The chain joins TRBV6-5 to TRBJ1-2, with TRBD1 matching 7 bases. V trimming: 6 bases; J trimming: 6 bases; junction bases outside the gene matches: 7. Germline V gene sequence: CDR1 MNHEY, CDR2 SVGAGI. The CDR3 consists of 13 residues. CDR3 bases: TGTGCCAGCAGCCGACAGGGACTGAATGGCTACACCTTC. Protein: CASSRQGLNGYTF.

The rearrangement links TRBV18 to TRBJ2-5, with unresolved D. This CDR3 is built from 13 residues. V was shortened by 4 bases and J by 3 bases, with 9 bases between the two germline ends. CDR1 is KGHSH, CDR2 LQKENI, per germline. This chain's CDR3 is CASSRGVKETQYF. CDR3 coding DNA: TGTGCCAGCTCACGCGGCGTTAAAGAGACCCAGTACTTC.